Each of the 4 T cell receptor beta chains below was sequenced from the same sample in a study of blood T cell repertoires in COVID-19. TCRdb's table, derived via immunoSEQ multiplex PCR, lists solely in-frame clones and lacks some. The data hold about 490,000 clones, with over 75% observed a single time. Specimen: peripheral blood. These receptors all come from a human donor in a cohort sampled during active COVID-19.

The chain has TRBV19 and TRBJ2-3, with TRBD1 matching over 8 bases. The CDR3 is 14 amino acids. The V gene's germline CDR1 is LNHDA and CDR2 SQIVND (reference sequence). With V trimmed by 6 bases and J by 4 bases, 6 bases remained unmatched. The CDR3 spells CASRLQGAADTQYF. The CDR3 DNA is TGTGCCAGTAGATTGCAGGGGGCTGCAGATACGCAGTATTTT.

The rearrangement links TRBV9 to TRBJ2-6, with TRBD1 matching over 9 bases. CDR3 size: 17 residues. CDR1 SGDLS and CDR2 YYNGEE come from the germline V gene. V gave up 3 bases and J gave up 0 bases; unmatched junction bases: 4. CDR3 sequence (DNA): TGTGCCAGCAGCGGTCCGACAGGGGGCTCTGGGGCCAACGTCCTGACTTTC. Protein: CASSGPTGGSGANVLTF.

V and J are TRBV2 and TRBJ1-4; possible D gene TRBD1, 6 bases. The CDR3 is 15 amino acids. The V and J ends lost 3 bases and 11 bases respectively, with 19 bases between them. Looked up from germline, CDR1 is SNHLY and CDR2 is FYNNEI. The CDR3, as DNA: TGTGCCAGCAGTGAGGAACAGGGTCGGCTTGGGAAACTGTTTTTT. It encodes CASSEEQGRLGKLFF.

V usage is TRBV5-4 and J usage is TRBJ2-7; 7 bases line up with TRBD1. V trimming: 5 bases; J trimming: 1 base; junction bases outside the gene matches: 12. CDR1 is SGHNT and CDR2 is YYREEE in the germline V gene (reference sequence). CDR3 length: 16 amino acids. CDR3 residues: CASSFGPGGDSYEQYF. CDR3 coding DNA: TGTGCCAGCAGTTTCGGACCAGGGGGTGATTCCTACGAGCAGTACTTC.